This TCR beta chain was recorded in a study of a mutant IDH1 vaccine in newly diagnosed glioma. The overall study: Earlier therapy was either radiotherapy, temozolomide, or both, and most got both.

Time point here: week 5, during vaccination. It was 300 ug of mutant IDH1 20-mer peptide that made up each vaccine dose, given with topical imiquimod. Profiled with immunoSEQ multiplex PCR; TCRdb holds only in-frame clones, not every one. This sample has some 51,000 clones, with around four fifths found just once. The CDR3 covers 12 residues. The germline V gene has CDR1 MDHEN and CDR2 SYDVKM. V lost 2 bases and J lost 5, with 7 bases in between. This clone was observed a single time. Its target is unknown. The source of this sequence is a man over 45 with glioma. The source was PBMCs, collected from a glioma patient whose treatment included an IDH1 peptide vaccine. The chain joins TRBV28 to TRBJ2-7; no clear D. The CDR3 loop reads CASSLVPHEQYF. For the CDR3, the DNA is TGTGCCAGCAGTTTAGTACCCCACGAGCAGTACTTC.